The next 21 T cell receptor beta chains were all read from a single sample in a study of Tregs in tolerant kidney transplant recipients. Mixed chimerism was transient after nonmyeloablative marrow transplants from related graft donors. Generated by immunoSEQ multiplex PCR, the TCRdb table keeps only in-frame clones and is missing some. The sample carries 55,000 to 75,000 clones, about 90% recorded once. Material: CD4+ T cells from blood (PBMCs), obtained 6 months after the transplant. These receptors were taken from a human patient who received a combined kidney and bone marrow transplant. Some T cells may be the graft donor's.

On this clone: One junction end disagrees with the germline gene, perhaps due to a read error. This rearrangement joins TRBV14 to TRBJ2-5; 9 nucleotides line up with TRBD2. CDR1 is SGHDN and CDR2 is FVKESK in the germline V gene. This CDR3 is built from 16 residues. CDR3 sequence: CASSRHSGSLQGTQYF. The CDR3 coding sequence is TGTGCCAGCAGCCGACATAGCGGGAGCCTCCAAGGGACCCAGTACTTC.

This chain joins TRBV27 and TRBJ1-1; a possible D gene is TRBD1 (6 bases). This CDR3 spans 18 amino acids. Germline V gene sequence: CDR1 MNHEY, CDR2 SMNVEV (reference sequence). V shed 5 bases and J shed 2 bases, with 24 bases lying between them. CDR3 coding DNA: TGTGCCAGCAGTCCCCTGGTTTTGTGGGGGCAGCGCAACACTGAAGCTTTCTTT. Its translation is CASSPLVLWGQRNTEAFF.

This clone was picked up one time. This chain connects TRBV11-2 to TRBJ1-4, with D perhaps matching TRBD1 (5 bases). The germline V gene encodes CDR1 SGHAT and CDR2 FQNNGV. This CDR3 has 12 residues. V lost 3 bases and J lost 15, with 14 bases in between. CDR3 in DNA: TGTGCCAGCAGCTTTCATTCAGGGATGGTGTTTTTT. It specifies CASSFHSGMVFF.

This clone was found once. The genes are TRBV5-4 and TRBJ1-4; TRBD1 aligns across 9 bases. Germline loops: CDR1 SGHNT, CDR2 YYREEE (reference sequence). The CDR3 spans 14 residues. With V trimmed by 4 bases and J by 8 bases, 6 bases remained unmatched. The CDR3 reads CASSRDRVGEKLFF. The DNA of the CDR3 is TGTGCCAGCAGCCGGGACAGGGTAGGGGAAAAACTGTTTTTT.

This clone appeared once. V gene TRBV7-9 combines with J gene TRBJ1-2; D may be TRBD1 (6 bases). CDR1 is SEHNR and CDR2 is FQNEAQ in the germline V gene (reference sequence). The length of the CDR3 is 15 residues. The ends were cut back, 3 bases at V and 2 bases at J, with 13 bases in the middle. The CDR3 protein is CASSLPTGTNYGYTF. As DNA, the CDR3 is TGTGCCAGCAGCTTGCCTACAGGGACAAACTATGGCTACACCTTC.

J is TRBJ1-2 and V is TRBV6-5, with D perhaps TRBD1 (5 bases). The CDR3 consists of 14 residues. Trimming pared 2 bases from V and 5 bases from J, leaving 12 bases between. Per the germline V gene, CDR1 is MNHEY and CDR2 is SVGAGI. The CDR3 DNA reads as TGTGCCAGCAGTTACACGTCAGGGCAGTATGGCTACACCTTC. Amino acids: CASSYTSGQYGYTF.

This chain links TRBV6-4 with TRBJ1-2; D remains unclear. CDR1 and CDR2 from the germline V gene are MRHNA and SNTAGT. Trimming took 0 bases from V and 8 from J, leaving 10 bases between them. This CDR3 is built from 13 residues. CDR3 protein: CASSDSWGGGYTF. The CDR3 nucleotides are TGTGCCAGCAGTGACTCGTGGGGAGGAGGCTACACCTTC.

This chain uses TRBV4-3 with TRBJ1-3, with TRBD1 as a possible D gene (6 bases). V lost 0 bases and J lost 0, with 12 bases in between. Germline CDR1 and CDR2: LGHNA and YSLEER. The CDR3 consists of 17 residues. The CDR3: CASSQDPGGHSGNTIYF. The DNA of the CDR3 is TGCGCCAGCAGCCAAGACCCGGGGGGGCACTCTGGAAACACCATATATTTT.

This chain connects TRBV14 to TRBJ2-7; 7 positions match TRBD1. The CDR3 runs 13 residues. The junction had 5 bases not matched to a gene; V was cut back by 3 bases and J by 6 bases. The V gene's germline CDR1 is SGHDN and CDR2 FVKESK. CDR3 nucleotides: TGTGCCAGCAGCCACCCCTACAGGGGCGAGCAGTACTTC. It codes for CASSHPYRGEQYF.

The chain employs TRBV7-2 and TRBJ2-7, with D possibly matching TRBD1 (6 bases). CDR3 length equals 12 residues. Germline V gene lookup returns CDR1 SGHTA and CDR2 FQGNSA. V lost 6 bases, J lost 6 bases, and 12 bases lay in between. As DNA, the CDR3 is TGTGCCAGCAGGCTAACAGGGCTCGAGCAGTACTTC. It translates to CASRLTGLEQYF.

This chain links TRBV7-8 with TRBJ2-6, with D tentatively TRBD1 (6 bases). The CDR3 extends over 18 amino acids. The V gene lost 5 bases and the J gene lost 0 bases, with 17 bases spanning the gap. Germline V CDR1 and CDR2: SGHVS, FQNEAQ. The DNA of the CDR3 is TGTGCCAGCAGCCTGAGGGGGATACTTTACTCTGGGGCCAACGTCCTGACTTTC. Residues: CASSLRGILYSGANVLTF.

V is TRBV14 and J is TRBJ1-1, with D perhaps TRBD1 (6 bases). V was pared by 0 bases and J by 4 bases, with 9 bases between. Germline V gene data show CDR1 as SGHDN and CDR2 as FVKESK. This CDR3 spans 14 amino acids. The CDR3 bases are TGTGCCAGCAGCCAAGAGGGAGGGGGCACTGAAGCTTTCTTT. Protein sequence: CASSQEGGGTEAFF.

The chain has TRBV5-1 and TRBJ2-1; 9 positions match TRBD1. The germline V gene has CDR1 SGHRS and CDR2 YFSETQ. This CDR3 has 16 residues. The V segment lost 3 bases and the J segment 9 bases; nucleotides outside the gene matches: 13. The CDR3 nucleotides read TGCGCCAGCAGCTCAACAGGGGGCTCGTCACGTTTTGAGCAGTTCTTC. Its protein product is CASSSTGGSSRFEQFF.

This clone was counted a single time. The chain recombines TRBV11-3 with TRBJ2-1; possibly TRBD1 for D (5 bases). The germline gives CDR1 SGHNT, CDR2 YENEEA. V was shortened by 2 bases and J by 2 bases, with 7 bases between the two germline ends. The CDR3 runs to 14 residues. Written as DNA, the CDR3 is TGTGCCAGCAGCTTACAGGGCCCCTACAATGAGCAGTTCTTC. Its protein product is CASSLQGPYNEQFF.

The genes are TRBV6-1 and TRBJ1-5, with 8 bases lining up with TRBD1. The V segment lost 10 bases and the J segment 5 bases; nucleotides outside the gene matches: 7. The CDR3 loop spans 13 amino acids. Per the germline V gene, CDR1 is MNHNS and CDR2 is SASEGT. In nucleotides, the CDR3 is TGTGCCACAGGACAGGGTTGGGATCAGCCCCAGCATTTT. Its translation: CATGQGWDQPQHF.

This clone was recorded once. The chain is built from TRBV29-1 and TRBJ2-3, with 8 positions matching TRBD2. Germline-derived CDR1 and CDR2 are SQVTM and ANQGSEA. With V trimmed by 7 bases and J by 3 bases, 6 bases remained unmatched. CDR3 length equals 13 residues. The CDR3 bases are TGCAGCGGGCGGGGGGAGTGGACAGATACGCAGTATTTT. Translating it yields CSGRGEWTDTQYF.

V usage is TRBV30 and J usage is TRBJ2-5; D is perhaps TRBD2 (5 bases). Germline V CDR1 and CDR2: GTSNPN, SVGIG (reference sequence). This CDR3 has 12 residues. The V end lost 3 bases, the J end lost 5 bases, and 10 bases lay between the germline ends. The CDR3 spells CAWSLGGETQYF. In nucleotides, the CDR3 is TGTGCCTGGAGCCTTGGCGGGGAGACCCAGTACTTC.

This clone was seen just once. The J gene is TRBJ2-1, the V gene TRBV11-3; D perhaps matches TRBD2 (6 bases). Trimming stripped 1 base from V and 4 bases from J, with 20 bases between. Germline values: CDR1 SGHNT, CDR2 YENEEA. This CDR3 region has 18 residues. The CDR3 sequence: CASSLGLVRGGPYNEQFF. The CDR3, as DNA: TGTGCCAGCAGCTTAGGACTAGTCCGAGGAGGGCCTTACAATGAGCAGTTCTTC.

The chain recombines TRBV27 with TRBJ2-1; D unresolved. Germline V gene sequence: CDR1 MNHEY, CDR2 SMNVEV (reference sequence). Trimming shortened V by 3 bases and J by 6 bases, and 3 bases separated the two germline ends. There are 11 residues in the CDR3. The CDR3 bases are TGTGCCAGCAGTTTCATCAATGAGCAGTTCTTC. Translated, it gives CASSFINEQFF.

This sequence joins TRBV5-5 and TRBJ1-2; possible D gene TRBD1, 5 bases. Germline loops: CDR1 SGHKS, CDR2 YYEKEE (reference sequence). V was trimmed by 2 bases and J by 0 bases, leaving 8 bases between them. This CDR3 has 14 amino acids. The chain's CDR3 is CASSFPGSNYGYTF. In DNA form, the CDR3 reads TGTGCCAGCAGCTTCCCAGGGTCTAACTATGGCTACACCTTC.

The rearrangement links TRBV7-2 to TRBJ2-6; D gene unclear. Germline values: CDR1 SGHTA, CDR2 FQGNSA. Trimming removed 0 bases from V and 0 bases from J, with 9 bases in between. CDR3 length: 17 residues. This chain's CDR3 is CASSLALTYSGANVLTF. For the CDR3, the DNA is TGTGCCAGCAGCTTAGCGCTGACATACTCTGGGGCCAACGTCCTGACTTTC.